This T cell receptor beta chain originates from a study of identical twins. J lost 4 bases, V lost 7 bases, and 8 bases had no gene match. The CDR3 sequence is 15 residues long. The germline V gene encodes CDR1 MNHEY and CDR2 SVGEGT. This clonotype has more than one count but fewer than ten. No antigen is known for it. A universal primer site was created by template switching, with the cDNA bearing unique molecular identifiers. TCRdb reanalysed the 5' RACE reads using MiXCR and keeps one entry per CDR3 protein. The table has approximately 620,000 distinct CDR3 sequences, over 8.5% seen once. Study-wide points: Cord blood beta clonotypes that were abundant carried fewer insertions, and memory repertoires showed no such trend.

This sample was also put to use in a study of yellow fever vaccine responses in identical twins.

This receptor was taken from a woman between 18 and 29 years old in good health. The gene calls are TRBV6-2 or TRBV6-3 and TRBJ2-3; 10 nucleotides line up with TRBD2. What was sequenced was PBMCs. The CDR3, as DNA: TGTGCCAGCACCGTAGCGGGAGGAGGATCAGATACGCAGTATTTT. Its translation: CASTVAGGGSDTQYF.